The 18 T cell receptor beta chains listed next were all sequenced from one sample in a study of blood T cell repertoires in COVID-19. Profiled with immunoSEQ multiplex PCR; TCRdb holds only in-frame clones, not every one. This sample has under 80,000 clones, with under 85% found just once. Specimen: peripheral blood. The receptors come from a man aged 55 to 70 with COVID-19, enrolled during active disease.

The rearrangement links TRBV18 to TRBJ2-7; 11 bases agree with TRBD1. V was pared by 3 bases and J by 6 bases, with 7 bases of the junction left unmatched. The CDR3 is made up of 15 amino acids. In germline, CDR1 is KGHSH, CDR2 LQKENI. The CDR3 loop is CASSPIGQGASEQYF. Here the CDR3 DNA reads TGTGCCAGCTCACCGATAGGACAGGGGGCTTCCGAGCAGTACTTC.

Notes on this clone: Its ends do not fully match the called genes, so a read error is possible. V gene TRBV5-1 combines with J gene TRBJ2-1, with 9 bases matching TRBD2. Germline V lookup: CDR1 SGHRS, CDR2 YFSETQ. The CDR3 loop spans 12 amino acids. The CDR3 region is CASSPLGREGIF. CDR3 coding DNA: TGCGCCAGCAGTCCCCTTGGGCGGGAGGGAATCTTC.

This clone turned up a few times. The chain links TRBV27 to TRBJ2-7; D possibly corresponds to TRBD2 (6 bases). Per the germline V gene, CDR1 is MNHEY and CDR2 is SMNVEV (reference sequence). Trimming shortened V by 2 bases and J by 5 bases, and 10 bases separated the two germline ends. This CDR3 region has 13 residues. The CDR3 loop is CASSLAGRDEQYF. CDR3 DNA: TGTGCCAGCAGTTTAGCGGGACGGGACGAGCAGTACTTC.

V usage is TRBV19 and J usage is TRBJ2-1, with TRBD1 matching over 9 bases. The germline gives CDR1 LNHDA, CDR2 SQIVND (reference sequence). This CDR3 has 13 amino acids. The junction had 6 bases not matched to a gene; V was cut back by 6 bases and J by 9 bases. CDR3 DNA: TGTGCCAGTAGACAGGGGGCATGGGGTGAGCAGTTCTTC. Encoded protein: CASRQGAWGEQFF.

The chain combines TRBV28 with TRBJ2-3, with TRBD1 matching 9 bases. V gave up 3 bases and J gave up 3 bases; unmatched junction bases: 10. The germline gives CDR1 MDHEN, CDR2 SYDVKM. CDR3 length equals 17 residues. For the CDR3, the DNA is TGTGCCAGCAGTTTGTGGGGGATTGGACAGGGGACAGATACGCAGTATTTT. This encodes CASSLWGIGQGTDTQYF.

The genes are TRBV10-3 and TRBJ1-1, with D possibly matching TRBD1 (5 bases). This CDR3 spans 13 amino acids. CDR1 ENHRY and CDR2 SYGVKD come from the germline V gene. The V and J ends lost 7 bases and 2 bases respectively, with 11 bases between them. For the CDR3, the DNA is TGTGCCATCACTCTACAGGTTAACACTGAAGCTTTCTTT. Translation gives CAITLQVNTEAFF.

The gene calls are TRBV10-3 and TRBJ2-1; 7 nucleotides agree with TRBD2. There are 14 residues in the CDR3. Germline assignment: CDR1 ENHRY and CDR2 SYGVKD. The junction had 2 bases not matched to a gene; V was cut back by 4 bases and J by 2 bases. The CDR3 is CAISVGLTYNEQFF. Here the CDR3 DNA reads TGTGCCATCAGTGTGGGACTAACCTACAATGAGCAGTTCTTC.

This clone was recorded only once. The chain combines TRBV5-1 with TRBJ2-3, with 7 bases fitting TRBD1. CDR3 size: 15 residues. The trim removed 2 bases at V and 4 bases at J, leaving 7 bases unmatched. Germline V lookup: CDR1 SGHRS, CDR2 YFSETQ. CDR3 region: CASSLRPQGADTQYF. In DNA, the CDR3 is TGCGCCAGCAGCTTACGGCCCCAGGGGGCAGATACGCAGTATTTT.

The rearrangement links TRBV10-1 to TRBJ2-5; 9 positions match TRBD2. In germline, CDR1 is WNHNN, CDR2 SYGVQD (reference sequence). Unmatched junction bases numbered 3, after V lost 6 bases and J lost 1 base. CDR3 size: 14 residues. The CDR3, as DNA: TGCGCCAGCAGCCAGGGACTAGCCCAAGAGACCCAGTACTTC. Residues: CASSQGLAQETQYF.

The chain links TRBV6-1 to TRBJ2-3; perhaps TRBD2 as D (6 bases). The CDR3 totals 15 residues. V lost 2 bases and J lost 0, with 9 bases in between. From germline, CDR1 is MNHNS and CDR2 SASEGT. In DNA form, the CDR3 reads TGTGCCAGCAGTGAAATAGCGGCTAGCACAGATACGCAGTATTTT. Translated, it gives CASSEIAASTDTQYF.

This clone was observed a few times. V is TRBV14 and J is TRBJ2-7; D call uncertain. V was shortened by 0 bases and J by 0 bases, with 9 bases between the two germline ends. The germline gives CDR1 SGHDN, CDR2 FVKESK. This CDR3 has 15 residues. This CDR3 is CASSQDPGSSYEQYF. The CDR3 DNA reads TGTGCCAGCAGCCAAGATCCCGGGTCCTCCTACGAGCAGTACTTC.

A few counts support this clone. V is TRBV7-3 and J is TRBJ2-1, with D uncertain. Germline V gives CDR1 SGHTA, CDR2 FQGTGA. Trimming shortened V by 2 bases and J by 8 bases, and 13 bases separated the two germline ends. The length of the CDR3 is 14 residues. CDR3 protein: CASSLLNFADEQFF. In DNA form, the CDR3 reads TGTGCCAGCAGCTTATTGAACTTCGCGGATGAGCAGTTCTTC.

The gene calls are TRBV28 and TRBJ1-2; D remains unclear. The CDR3 sequence is 12 residues long. V lost 5 bases and J 4 bases, leaving 8 bases between the germline ends. Per germline, CDR1 MDHEN and CDR2 SYDVKM. The CDR3 protein is CASSPPGYGYTF. In DNA, the CDR3 is TGTGCCAGCAGTCCTCCAGGCTATGGCTACACCTTC.

The CDR3 reads CASSLSLGQGSTEAFF. CDR3 bases: TGTGCCAGCAGCTTAAGCCTAGGACAGGGGAGCACTGAAGCTTTCTTT. The genes are TRBV13 and TRBJ1-1, with 9 bases identical to TRBD1. Germline V lookup: CDR1 PRHDT, CDR2 FYEKMQ (reference sequence). The CDR3 covers 16 residues. Germline trimming cut 2 bases from V and 4 bases from J; bases unmatched to any gene: 8.

The chain combines TRBV5-1 with TRBJ2-5, with TRBD1 matching over 8 bases. Germline CDR1 and CDR2: SGHRS and YFSETQ. The CDR3 extends over 15 amino acids. V lost 2 bases and J lost 3; bases outside the gene matches: 6. The CDR3 nucleotides are TGCGCCAGCAGCTTTTTGGGACAGGATGAAGAGACCCAGTACTTC. Amino acids: CASSFLGQDEETQYF.

In DNA, the CDR3 is TGTGCCAGCAGCTCCCGGAGGACTAGCGGGGTTACCTACGAGCAGTACTTC. Encoded protein: CASSSRRTSGVTYEQYF. The chain uses TRBV11-2 and TRBJ2-7; TRBD2 matches 12 bases. The V segment lost 4 bases and the J segment 2 bases; nucleotides outside the gene matches: 9. The CDR3 loop spans 17 amino acids. CDR1 is SGHAT, CDR2 FQNNGV, per germline.

V usage is TRBV28 and J usage is TRBJ1-4; D is unresolved. The length of the CDR3 is 14 residues. V gave up 6 bases and J gave up 3 bases, with 11 bases separating them. Germline V gives CDR1 MDHEN, CDR2 SYDVKM. CDR3 DNA sequence: TGTGCCAGCAGCTCAGGTTTGGCTAATGAAAAACTGTTTTTT. Protein: CASSSGLANEKLFF.

As concerns this clone: Possible read error: a much larger clone is one base away. The gene calls are TRBV6-5 and TRBJ1-4; no clear D. CDR3 length: 15 residues. Germline V gives CDR1 MNHEY, CDR2 SVGAGI. The CDR3: CAGSYIGFVGEKLFF. CDR3 DNA sequence: TGTGCCGGCAGTTACATCGGGTTCGTTGGTGAAAAACTGTTTTTT.